These 9 T cell receptor beta chains share one sample of origin, sequenced in a study of long-term antiretroviral therapy in people with HIV. Researchers report immunoSEQ v3.0 was run at survey level. Sequencing used immunoSEQ multiplex PCR; TCRdb keeps in-frame clones, though not all of them. The sample records about 20,000 clones, around nine tenths being singletons. Here the sequenced sample was unsorted PBMCs, taken about 4.5 years before starting antiretroviral therapy. Receptor source: a woman aged 25 to 39 with HIV.

The rearrangement links TRBV30 to TRBJ2-5, with D possibly being TRBD1 (6 bases). CDR1 is GTSNPN and CDR2 is SVGIG in the germline V gene (reference sequence). Trimming removed 2 bases from V and 4 bases from J, with 14 bases in between. The CDR3 spans 14 residues. This chain's CDR3 is CAWSLGQRGETQYF. The CDR3, as DNA: TGTGCCTGGAGTCTTGGACAGAGGGGAGAGACCCAGTACTTC.

Only one count was recorded for this clone. The chain has TRBV5-1 and TRBJ1-2, with D possibly being TRBD1 (5 bases). This CDR3 has 16 amino acids. In germline, CDR1 is SGHRS, CDR2 YFSETQ. V shed 2 bases and J shed 7 bases, with 21 bases lying between them. The CDR3 DNA follows: TGCGCCAGCAGCTTCCAGGGTGAGGGGAACACTGGTGGCTACACCTTC. Amino acids: CASSFQGEGNTGGYTF.

There are a few counts of this clone. The chain joins TRBV7-9 to TRBJ1-5; D call uncertain. Per germline, CDR1 SEHNR and CDR2 FQNEAQ (reference sequence). This CDR3 comprises 13 residues. The ends were cut back, 3 bases at V and 4 bases at J, with 7 bases in the middle. The DNA of the CDR3 is TGTGCCAGCAGCTTGAGCAGGAATCAGCCCCAGCATTTT. Translated, it gives CASSLSRNQPQHF.

This chain connects TRBV7-9 to TRBJ1-5; 9 positions agree with TRBD1. Trimming cost V 1 base and J 7 bases; bases outside gene matches: 5. Per germline, CDR1 SEHNR and CDR2 FQNEAQ (reference sequence). The CDR3 sequence is 15 residues long. CDR3 DNA: TGTGCCAGCAGCTTAGGGACAGGGGTTCAACAGCCCCAGCATTTT. Translation gives CASSLGTGVQQPQHF.

The V gene is TRBV30, the J gene TRBJ1-2; 8 positions agree with TRBD1. CDR1 and CDR2 (germline): GTSNPN, SVGIG (reference sequence). Trimming at V came to 0 bases and at J to 1 base, leaving 10 bases not matched to a gene. The CDR3 totals 17 residues. This CDR3 reads CAWSVGQGGVLNYGYTF. CDR3 bases: TGTGCCTGGAGTGTAGGACAGGGTGGAGTCCTTAACTATGGCTACACCTTC.

This chain joins TRBV5-6 and TRBJ1-5, with D possibly TRBD1 on 5 matching bases. The CDR3 is made up of 13 amino acids. Germline V gene sequence: CDR1 SGHDT, CDR2 YYEEEE. Trimming pared 4 bases from V and 2 bases from J, leaving 7 bases between. DNA for the CDR3: TGTGCCAGCAGCGCCAGGGGCAATCAGCCCCAGCATTTT. This sequence encodes CASSARGNQPQHF. The entire variable domain, with the rest obtained from reference TRBV5-6 and TRBJ1-5, is as follows: DAGVTQSPTHLIKTRGQQVTLRCSPKSGHDTVSWYQQALGQGPQFIFQYYEEEERQRGNFPDRFSGHQFPNYSSELNVNALLLGDSALYLCASSARGNQPQHFGDGTRLSIL.

This CDR3 reads CASSAGGVQPQHF. In DNA, the CDR3 is TGTGCCAGCAGCGCAGGGGGGGTTCAGCCCCAGCATTTT. The rearrangement joins TRBV9 to TRBJ1-5, with TRBD1 identical over 7 bases. Per germline, CDR1 SGDLS and CDR2 YYNGEE. CDR3 size: 13 residues. V trimming: 3 bases; J trimming: 6 bases; junction bases outside the gene matches: 3.

The J gene is TRBJ2-7, the V gene TRBV30, with D perhaps TRBD1 (5 bases). With 4 bases removed from V and 0 bases from J, the gap between germline ends came to 7 bases. Looked up from germline, CDR1 is GTSNPN and CDR2 is SVGIG (reference sequence). The CDR3 runs to 12 residues. The CDR3 bases are TGTGCCTGGACTAGGGGCTCCTACGAGCAGTACTTC. Encoded protein: CAWTRGSYEQYF.

This clone was seen just once. The chain recombines TRBV19 with TRBJ1-1; D perhaps matches TRBD1 (6 bases). Germline assignment: CDR1 LNHDA and CDR2 SQIVND (reference sequence). The V end lost 7 bases, the J end lost 2 bases, and 23 bases lay between the germline ends. The CDR3 sequence is 17 residues long. CDR3 region: CASNTLETGGENTEAFF. The CDR3 bases are TGTGCCAGTAATACCCTAGAGACAGGAGGGGAAAACACTGAAGCTTTCTTT.